A single sample gave rise to the 27 T cell receptor beta chains below, sequenced in a study of identical twins (TCRdb year 2016). The method was 5' RACE. These reads were obtained on an Illumina HiSeq 2000. The public reads were run again by TCRdb, first through fastp at Q25 and then through MiXCR, and only productive beta chains were kept. A single entry per CDR3 protein holds the most common genes and DNA from its merged rows. The sample table lists hundreds of thousands of distinct CDR3 sequences, 8.5% to 9% of them with a count of one. The leading ten clones occupy approximately 0.94% of the sample. The same data also contributed to another study, on yellow fever vaccine responses in identical twins.

Sequencing was done on a sample of PBMCs. The receptors were sampled from a woman aged 18-29 years in good health.

The rearrangement joins TRBV6-2 or TRBV6-3 to TRBJ2-1; TRBD2 agrees at 11 bases. J lost 7 bases, V lost 4 bases, and 12 bases had no gene match. This CDR3 has 17 residues. From germline, CDR1 is MNHEY and CDR2 SVGEGT. The CDR3 DNA is TGTGCCAGCAGTTCAGCGAGAACTAGCGGGAGAGGTAATGAGCAGTTCTTC. It encodes CASSSARTSGRGNEQFF.

CDR3 sequence reads: CASSQEGVEGTEAFF. In DNA form, the CDR3 reads TGTGCCAGCAGCCAAGAAGGGGTTGAGGGCACTGAAGCTTTCTTT. The V gene is TRBV4-2, the J gene TRBJ1-1; D might be TRBD1 (5 bases). V dropped 0 bases and J dropped 4 bases, with 12 bases sitting between them. CDR1 LGHNA and CDR2 YNFKEQ come from the germline V gene. CDR3 length equals 15 residues.

This chain uses TRBV6-2 or TRBV6-3 with TRBJ2-7; 9 nucleotides align to TRBD1. CDR3 length: 16 residues. Germline V gene sequence: CDR1 MNHEY, CDR2 SVGEGT. After removal of 6 bases from V and 2 bases from J, the junction contained 11 bases not matched to a gene. The DNA of the CDR3 is TGTGCCAGCAGCCCCCAGGCCGGGACAGGGACCTACGAGCAGTACTTC. Encoded protein: CASSPQAGTGTYEQYF.

The V gene is TRBV9, the J gene TRBJ2-7, with D tentatively TRBD1 (6 bases). V was shortened by 5 bases and J by 3 bases, with 18 bases between the two germline ends. This CDR3 has 15 amino acids. Germline V lookup: CDR1 SGDLS, CDR2 YYNGEE. In DNA form, the CDR3 reads TGTGCCAGCAGAGTCTGCCGGGACAACTGCTACGAGCAGTACTTC. As protein: CASRVCRDNCYEQYF.

This clonotype came up a few times. The genes are TRBV7-2 and TRBJ2-7; D uncertain. Germline loops: CDR1 SGHTA, CDR2 FQGNSA. The CDR3 is 15 residues long. Trimming took off 5 bases at V and 2 bases at J, with 16 bases between the two ends. In DNA, the CDR3 is TGTGCCAGCAGCCCGTCCAGGACCAGAGCCTACGAGCAGTACTTC. Protein product: CASSPSRTRAYEQYF.

The gene calls are TRBV5-1 and TRBJ2-5; 7 bases agree with TRBD1. V lost 3 bases, J lost 5 bases, and 7 bases stayed unmatched. Germline CDR1 is SGHRS and CDR2 is YFSETQ. This CDR3 region has 14 residues. This CDR3 is CASSSGQPRETQYF. CDR3 nucleotide sequence: TGCGCCAGCAGCTCGGGACAGCCAAGGGAGACCCAGTACTTC.

Comment on this clonotype: A much larger clonotype is one base distant, so this may be a read error. The rearrangement links TRBV4-2 to TRBJ2-4, with 12 bases that match TRBD2. The CDR3 consists of 17 residues. Per the germline V gene, CDR1 is LGHNA and CDR2 is YNFKEQ. The DNA of the CDR3 is TGTGCCAGCAGCCGACTAGCGGGAGAACTAGCCAAAAACGTTCAGTACTTC. The encoded protein is CASSRLAGELAKNVQYF.

The rearrangement joins TRBV5-6 to TRBJ2-3; unclear D gene. Per germline, CDR1 SGHDT and CDR2 YYEEEE. CDR3 size: 16 residues. V was clipped by 2 bases and J by 2 bases, with 15 bases between them. The CDR3 nucleotides are TGTGCCAGCAGCTTCGGCGAGTTAACATTCACAGATACGCAGTATTTT. It specifies CASSFGELTFTDTQYF.

The chain joins TRBV29-1 to TRBJ2-1; possibly TRBD2 for D (6 bases). This CDR3 is built from 15 residues. Germline lookup yields CDR1 SQVTM and CDR2 ANQGSEA. V was shortened by 7 bases and J by 0 bases, with 16 bases between the two germline ends. Written as DNA, the CDR3 is TGCAGCGCCGCGGGGCCGTCCAGCTCCTACAATGAGCAGTTCTTC. It codes for CSAAGPSSSYNEQFF.

The rearrangement uses TRBV2 and TRBJ2-1; TRBD2 matches at 13 bases. The CDR3 extends over 14 amino acids. Germline CDR1 SNHLY, CDR2 FYNNEI. Losses at the gene ends were 4 bases for V and 8 bases for J; bases not matched to a gene: 2. The DNA of the CDR3 is TGTGCCAGCAGTGGAGGACTAGCGGGAGATGAGCAGTTCTTC. As protein: CASSGGLAGDEQFF.

The chain is built from TRBV20-1 and TRBJ1-6, with D possibly matching TRBD1 (5 bases). Looked up from germline, CDR1 is DFQATT and CDR2 is SNEGSKA (reference sequence). The CDR3 has 13 residues. V gave up 6 bases and J gave up 7 bases, with 13 bases separating them. The CDR3 loop is CSASGGGNSPLHF. The CDR3 coding sequence is TGCAGTGCGAGTGGCGGGGGGAATTCACCCCTCCACTTT.

The chain is built from TRBV5-1 and TRBJ2-5; tentative D call: TRBD1 (6 bases). V lost 4 bases to trimming and J lost 3 bases, with 16 bases between them. Germline CDR1 and CDR2: SGHRS and YFSETQ. The CDR3 spans 15 residues. The CDR3 bases are TGCGCCAGCAGCGAGACAGGAGGCATAAAAGAGACCCAGTACTTC. Translation: CASSETGGIKETQYF.

The chain joins TRBV29-1 to TRBJ2-7, with a tentative D call TRBD2 (5 bases). The CDR3 has 12 residues. The ends were cut back, 5 bases at V and 5 bases at J, with 13 bases in the middle. Germline assignment: CDR1 SQVTM and CDR2 ANQGSEA. CDR3 bases: TGCAGCGTTTCCCGCTCCGGGGACGAGCAGTACTTC. This translates into CSVSRSGDEQYF.

This chain links TRBV6-5 with TRBJ2-1; 12 nucleotides match TRBD2. The germline V gene has CDR1 MNHEY and CDR2 SVGAGI. The CDR3 runs to 16 residues. Trimming cost V 1 base and J 8 bases; bases outside gene matches: 6. CDR3 residues: CASSYFTSGGLYEQFF. The CDR3, as DNA: TGTGCCAGCAGTTACTTCACTAGCGGGGGGCTTTATGAGCAGTTCTTC.

The V gene is TRBV5-5, the J gene TRBJ1-5; no definite D call. The CDR3 is 14 residues long. Germline values: CDR1 SGHKS, CDR2 YYEKEE (reference sequence). V gave up 4 bases and J gave up 3 bases, with 11 bases separating them. The CDR3 sequence: CASSQETINQPQHF. In DNA, the CDR3 is TGTGCCAGCAGCCAGGAGACAATCAATCAGCCCCAGCATTTT.

This clonotype appeared many times. The chain employs TRBV3-1 and TRBJ2-5, with D uncertain. Looked up from germline, CDR1 is LGHDT and CDR2 is YNNKEL (reference sequence). Trimming took off 0 bases at V and 5 bases at J, with 10 bases between the two ends. The CDR3 has 14 residues. CDR3 DNA sequence: TGTGCCAGCAGCCAAGAAATCAGTGGGGAGACCCAGTACTTC. It specifies CASSQEISGETQYF.

The sample holds many counts of this clonotype. V and J are TRBV12-3 or TRBV12-4 and TRBJ1-2; TRBD1 aligns across 7 bases. The CDR3 is 12 residues long. V was clipped by 6 bases and J by 3 bases; unmatched bases: 1. This chain's CDR3 is CASRTGHYGYTF. For the CDR3, the DNA is TGTGCCAGCAGGACAGGGCACTATGGCTACACCTTC.

This sequence joins TRBV15 and TRBJ1-1; 7 nucleotides match TRBD1. Germline CDR1 reads LNHNV; CDR2 reads YYDKDF (reference sequence). The J segment lost 1 base and the V segment lost 3 bases, leaving 11 bases of the junction unmatched. This CDR3 contains 17 residues. CDR3 sequence (DNA): TGTGCCACCAGCAGCGCGGTCCCGACAGGGACGAACACTGAAGCTTTCTTT. Protein product: CATSSAVPTGTNTEAFF. The whole variable domain, filled in from reference TRBV15 and TRBJ1-1, reads DAMVIQNPRYQVTQFGKPVTLSCSQTLNHNVMYWYQQKSSQAPKLLFHYYDKDFNNEADTPDNFQSRRPNTSFCFLDIRSPGLGDTAMYLCATSSAVPTGTNTEAFFGQGTRLTVV.

This clonotype was counted ten times or more. V usage is TRBV4-3 and J usage is TRBJ2-2; 9 bases agree with TRBD1. V shed 1 base and J 4 bases; nucleotides not matched to a gene: 1. CDR1 is LGHNA and CDR2 is YSLEER in the germline V gene. The CDR3 loop spans 15 amino acids. The CDR3 loop reads CASSQGQGGTGELFF. The DNA for the CDR3 is TGCGCCAGCAGCCAAGGACAGGGGGGCACCGGGGAGCTGTTTTTT.

DNA of the CDR3: TGCGCCAGCAGGGCTCTCTCTGGGGCCAACGTCCTGACTTTC. The encoded protein is CASRALSGANVLTF. This rearrangement joins TRBV5-1 to TRBJ2-6; D gene unclear. Germline V lookup: CDR1 SGHRS, CDR2 YFSETQ. The CDR3 has 14 amino acids. The germline V and J ends were trimmed by 5 bases and 0 bases, with 6 bases remaining between them.

This chain connects TRBV9 to TRBJ2-1; no firm D call. This CDR3 spans 12 amino acids. The germline gives CDR1 SGDLS, CDR2 YYNGEE. V gave up 2 bases and J gave up 7 bases, with 7 bases separating them. The DNA for the CDR3 is TGTGCCAGCAGCGTCAACAGTAATGAGCAGTTCTTC. This translates into CASSVNSNEQFF. Filled out from reference TRBV9 and TRBJ2-1, the complete variable domain reads DSGVTQTPKHLITATGQRVTLRCSPRSGDLSVYWYQQSLDQGLQFLIQYYNGEERAKGNILERFSAQQFPDLHSELNLSSLELGDSALYFCASSVNSNEQFFGPGTRLTVL.

The chain carries TRBV9 and TRBJ2-7; D not resolved. The V end was cut by 4 bases, the J end by 5 bases, with 16 bases between. CDR1 is SGDLS and CDR2 is YYNGEE in the germline V gene. The CDR3 totals 14 residues. The DNA of the CDR3 is TGTGCCAGCAGCAGCCTGGCGATCGAGGACGAGCAGTACTTC. This gives the protein CASSSLAIEDEQYF.

This clonotype was recorded a few times. The chain uses TRBV2 and TRBJ1-2; D uncertain. The CDR3 loop spans 12 amino acids. The germline V gene encodes CDR1 SNHLY and CDR2 FYNNEI. Trimming stripped 8 bases from V and 2 bases from J, with 9 bases between. The CDR3 loop reads CASPAANYGYTF. The CDR3 nucleotides are TGTGCCAGCCCAGCGGCGAACTATGGCTACACCTTC.

This clonotype was observed a few times. V and J are TRBV10-2 and TRBJ2-1, with TRBD2 matching over 9 bases. The CDR3 length is 15 residues. V was pared by 7 bases and J by 7 bases, with 11 bases of the junction left unmatched. Germline V gene lookup returns CDR1 WSHSY and CDR2 SAAADI. The CDR3 spells CASTPIAGVRNEQFF. As DNA, the CDR3 is TGCGCCAGCACCCCTATAGCGGGAGTGAGGAATGAGCAGTTCTTC.

V is TRBV20-1 and J is TRBJ2-3; tentatively, D is TRBD2 (6 bases). The ends were cut back, 6 bases at V and 0 bases at J, with 16 bases in the middle. The CDR3 loop spans 15 amino acids. From germline, CDR1 is DFQATT and CDR2 SNEGSKA (reference sequence). The CDR3 spells CSARSVAASTDTQYF. CDR3 nucleotide sequence: TGCAGTGCCCGGTCGGTAGCGGCTAGCACAGATACGCAGTATTTT.

This clonotype was observed a handful of times. The chain carries TRBV20-1 and TRBJ1-4, with D uncertain. Germline V gives CDR1 DFQATT, CDR2 SNEGSKA (reference sequence). V lost 1 base and J lost 0, with 6 bases in between. This CDR3 has 14 residues. DNA for the CDR3: TGCAGTGCTAGAGTTCGGACAACTAATGAAAAACTGTTTTTT. It codes for CSARVRTTNEKLFF.

The chain joins TRBV7-3 to TRBJ2-7; a possible D gene is TRBD1 (5 bases). CDR1 is SGHTA and CDR2 is FQGTGA in the germline V gene. CDR3 size: 14 residues. The ends were cut back, 2 bases at V and 5 bases at J, with 13 bases in the middle. The CDR3 region is CASSLVPGWHEQYF. CDR3 nucleotide sequence: TGTGCCAGCAGCTTAGTGCCAGGGTGGCACGAGCAGTACTTC. Using reference TRBV7-3 and TRBJ2-7 for the parts outside the CDR3, the full variable domain is GAGVSQTPSNKVTEKGKYVELRCDPISGHTALYWYRQSLGQGPEFLIYFQGTGAADDSGLPNDRFFAVRPEGSVSTLKIQRTERGDSAVYLCASSLVPGWHEQYFGPGTRLTVT.